This T cell receptor (beta chain) was recorded in a study of shared clonotypes between healthy human individuals. Findings and caveats of the study: Donor scarcity curtailed the genetic and exposure-history diversity represented herein. Naive subsets typically showed greater estimated richness than memory subsets.

Only in-frame clones appear in the TCRdb table, and some are missing; sequencing was by immunoSEQ multiplex PCR. The sample yields roughly 2,000,000 clones, about 93% seen once. This CDR3 is built from 16 residues. V lost 4 bases, J lost 2 bases, and 10 bases stayed unmatched. Germline CDR1 and CDR2: MGHRA and YSYEKL. As to this clone: Antigen specificity is unknown.

Naive CD8 cells comprised CD45RO-negative, CCR7-positively selected cells, excluding terminally differentiated effector memory CD45RA+ cells. The V and J genes are TRBV4-1 and TRBJ2-7, with 8 bases lining up with TRBD2. The sequenced material came from naive CD8+ T cells from PBMCs. The TCR originated in a man in his late teens or twenties in good health. Some clones in this sample may be carry-over from other donors' samples. CDR3 sequence (DNA): TGCGCCAGCAGCCCCTGGGCGGGAGGTCCCCCCTACGAGCAGTACTTC. Protein sequence: CASSPWAGGPPYEQYF.